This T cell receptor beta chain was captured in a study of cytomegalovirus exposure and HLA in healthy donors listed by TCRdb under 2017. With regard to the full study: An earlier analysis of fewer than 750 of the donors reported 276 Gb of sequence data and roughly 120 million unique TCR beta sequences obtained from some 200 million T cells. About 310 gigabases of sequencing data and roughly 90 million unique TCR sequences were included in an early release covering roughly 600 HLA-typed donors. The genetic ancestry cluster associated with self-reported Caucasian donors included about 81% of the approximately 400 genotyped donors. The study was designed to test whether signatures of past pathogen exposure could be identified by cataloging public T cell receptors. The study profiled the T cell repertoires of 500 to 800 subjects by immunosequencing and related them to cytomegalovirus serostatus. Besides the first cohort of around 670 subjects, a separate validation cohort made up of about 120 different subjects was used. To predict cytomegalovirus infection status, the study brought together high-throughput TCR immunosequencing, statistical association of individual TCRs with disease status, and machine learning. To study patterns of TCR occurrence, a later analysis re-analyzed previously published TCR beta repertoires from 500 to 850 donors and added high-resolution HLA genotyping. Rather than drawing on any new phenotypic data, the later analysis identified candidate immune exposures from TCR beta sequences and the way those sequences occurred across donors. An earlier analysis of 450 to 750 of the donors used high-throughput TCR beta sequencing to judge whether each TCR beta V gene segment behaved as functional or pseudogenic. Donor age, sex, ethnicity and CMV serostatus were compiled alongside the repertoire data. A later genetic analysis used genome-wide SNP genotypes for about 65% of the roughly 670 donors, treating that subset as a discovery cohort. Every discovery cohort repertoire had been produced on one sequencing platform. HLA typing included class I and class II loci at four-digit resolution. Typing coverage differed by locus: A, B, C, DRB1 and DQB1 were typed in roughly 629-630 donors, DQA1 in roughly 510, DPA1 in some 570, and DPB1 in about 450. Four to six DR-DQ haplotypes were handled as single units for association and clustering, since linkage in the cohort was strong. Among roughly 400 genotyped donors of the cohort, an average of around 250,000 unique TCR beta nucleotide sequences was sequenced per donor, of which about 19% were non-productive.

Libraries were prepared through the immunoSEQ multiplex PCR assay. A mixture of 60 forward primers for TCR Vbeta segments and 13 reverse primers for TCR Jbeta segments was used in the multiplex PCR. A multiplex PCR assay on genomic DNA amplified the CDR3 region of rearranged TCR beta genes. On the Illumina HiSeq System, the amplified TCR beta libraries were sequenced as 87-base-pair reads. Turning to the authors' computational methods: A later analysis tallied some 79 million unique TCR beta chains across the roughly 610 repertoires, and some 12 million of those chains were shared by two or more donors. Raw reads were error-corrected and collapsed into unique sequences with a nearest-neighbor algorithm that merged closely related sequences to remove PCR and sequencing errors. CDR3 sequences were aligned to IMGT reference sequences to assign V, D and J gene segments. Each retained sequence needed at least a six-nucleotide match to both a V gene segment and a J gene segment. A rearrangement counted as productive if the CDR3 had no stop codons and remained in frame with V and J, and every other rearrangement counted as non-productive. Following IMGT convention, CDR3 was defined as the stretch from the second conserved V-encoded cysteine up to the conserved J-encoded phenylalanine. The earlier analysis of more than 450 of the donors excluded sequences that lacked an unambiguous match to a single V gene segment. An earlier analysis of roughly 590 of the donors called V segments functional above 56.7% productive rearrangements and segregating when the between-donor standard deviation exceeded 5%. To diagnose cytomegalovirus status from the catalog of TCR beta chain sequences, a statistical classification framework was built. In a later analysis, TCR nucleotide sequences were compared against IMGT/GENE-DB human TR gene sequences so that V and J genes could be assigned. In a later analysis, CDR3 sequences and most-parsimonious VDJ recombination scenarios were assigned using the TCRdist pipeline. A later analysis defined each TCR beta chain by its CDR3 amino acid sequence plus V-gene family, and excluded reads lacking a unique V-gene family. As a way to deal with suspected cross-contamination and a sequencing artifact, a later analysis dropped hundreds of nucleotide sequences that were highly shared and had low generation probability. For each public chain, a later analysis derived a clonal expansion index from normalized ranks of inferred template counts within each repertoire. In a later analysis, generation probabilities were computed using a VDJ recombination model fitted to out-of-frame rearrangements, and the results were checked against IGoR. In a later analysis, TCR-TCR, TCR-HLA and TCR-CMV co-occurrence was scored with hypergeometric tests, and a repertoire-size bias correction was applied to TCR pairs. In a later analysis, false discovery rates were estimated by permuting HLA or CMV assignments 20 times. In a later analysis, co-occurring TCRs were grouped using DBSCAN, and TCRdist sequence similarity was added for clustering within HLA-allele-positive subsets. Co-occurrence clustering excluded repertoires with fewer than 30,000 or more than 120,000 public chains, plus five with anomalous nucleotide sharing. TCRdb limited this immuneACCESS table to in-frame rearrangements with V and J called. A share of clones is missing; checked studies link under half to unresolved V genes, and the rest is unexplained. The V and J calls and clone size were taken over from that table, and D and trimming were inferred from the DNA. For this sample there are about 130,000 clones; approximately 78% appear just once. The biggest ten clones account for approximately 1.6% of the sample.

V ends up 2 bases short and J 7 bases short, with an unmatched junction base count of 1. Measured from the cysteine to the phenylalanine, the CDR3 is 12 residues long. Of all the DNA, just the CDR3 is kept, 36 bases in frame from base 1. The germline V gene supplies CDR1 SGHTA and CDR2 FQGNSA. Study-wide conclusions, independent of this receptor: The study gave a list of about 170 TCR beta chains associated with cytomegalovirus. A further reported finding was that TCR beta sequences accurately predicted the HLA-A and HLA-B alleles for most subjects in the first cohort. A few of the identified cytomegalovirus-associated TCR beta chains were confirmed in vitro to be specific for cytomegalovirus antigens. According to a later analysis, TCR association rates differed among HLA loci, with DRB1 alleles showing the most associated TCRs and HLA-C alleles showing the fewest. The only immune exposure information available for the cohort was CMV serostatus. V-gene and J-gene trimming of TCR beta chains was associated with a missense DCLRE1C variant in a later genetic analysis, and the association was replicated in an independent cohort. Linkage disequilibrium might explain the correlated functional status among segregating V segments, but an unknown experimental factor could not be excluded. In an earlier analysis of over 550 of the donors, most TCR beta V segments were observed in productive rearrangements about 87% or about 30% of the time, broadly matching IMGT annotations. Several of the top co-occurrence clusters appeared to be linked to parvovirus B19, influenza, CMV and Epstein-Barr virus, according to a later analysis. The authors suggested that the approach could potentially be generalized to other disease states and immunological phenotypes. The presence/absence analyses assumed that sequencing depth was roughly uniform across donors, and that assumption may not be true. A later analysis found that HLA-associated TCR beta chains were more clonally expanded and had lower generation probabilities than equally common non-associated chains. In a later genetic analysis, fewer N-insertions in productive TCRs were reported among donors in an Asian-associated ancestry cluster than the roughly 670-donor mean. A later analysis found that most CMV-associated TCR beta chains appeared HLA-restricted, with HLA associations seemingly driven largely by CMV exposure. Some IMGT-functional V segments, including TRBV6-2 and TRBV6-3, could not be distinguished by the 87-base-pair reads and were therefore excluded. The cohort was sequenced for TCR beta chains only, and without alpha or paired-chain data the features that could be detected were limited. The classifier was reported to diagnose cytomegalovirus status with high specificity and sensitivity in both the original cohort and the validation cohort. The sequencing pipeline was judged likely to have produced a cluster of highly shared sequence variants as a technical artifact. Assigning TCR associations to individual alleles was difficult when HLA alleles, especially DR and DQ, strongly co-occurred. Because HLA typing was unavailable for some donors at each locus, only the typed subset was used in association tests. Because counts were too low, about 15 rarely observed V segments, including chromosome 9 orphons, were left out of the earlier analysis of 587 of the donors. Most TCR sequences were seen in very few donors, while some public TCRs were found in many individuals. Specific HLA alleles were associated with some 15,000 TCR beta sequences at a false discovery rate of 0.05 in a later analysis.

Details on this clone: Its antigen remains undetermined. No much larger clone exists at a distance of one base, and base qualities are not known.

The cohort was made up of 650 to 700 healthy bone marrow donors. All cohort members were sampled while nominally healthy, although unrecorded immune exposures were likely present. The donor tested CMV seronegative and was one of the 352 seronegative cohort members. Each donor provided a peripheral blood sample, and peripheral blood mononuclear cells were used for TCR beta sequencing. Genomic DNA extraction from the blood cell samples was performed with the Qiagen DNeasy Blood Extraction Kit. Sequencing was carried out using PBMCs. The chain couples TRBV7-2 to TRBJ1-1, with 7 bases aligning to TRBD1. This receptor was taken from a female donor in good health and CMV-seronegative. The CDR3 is CASSLNRGEAFF. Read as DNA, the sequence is TGTGCCAGCAGCTTAAACAGGGGTGAAGCTTTCTTT.